These 19 T cell receptor beta chains share one sample of origin, sequenced in a study of cytomegalovirus exposure and HLA in healthy donors. PCR employed 60 Vbeta and 13 Jbeta primers. The protocol was immunoSEQ multiplex PCR, while the TCRdb copy is restricted to in-frame clones and leaves out a portion. This specimen shows under 150,000 clones; the ten leading clones hold around 1.5%. Sample: PBMCs. These receptors originate from a woman in her thirties or forties in good health and CMV-seronegative.

The chain recombines TRBV6-4 with TRBJ1-6; 7 bases map to TRBD1. Germline V gene lookup returns CDR1 MRHNA and CDR2 SNTAGT. The CDR3 runs 15 residues. The junction had 11 bases not matched to a gene; V was cut back by 5 bases and J by 10 bases. CDR3 loop: CASSNGQEGGSPLHF. CDR3 bases: TGTGCCAGCAGTAACGGACAGGAAGGGGGCTCACCCCTCCACTTT.

V gene TRBV7-2 combines with J gene TRBJ1-1; the match to TRBD1 covers 7 bases. CDR3 length: 15 amino acids. The V segment lost 0 bases and the J segment 1 base; nucleotides outside the gene matches: 2. Germline lookup yields CDR1 SGHTA and CDR2 FQGNSA. The CDR3, as DNA: TGTGCCAGCAGCTTAGCCACAGGGGCGAACACTGAAGCTTTCTTT. Translation: CASSLATGANTEAFF.

V gene TRBV2 combines with J gene TRBJ2-3; D is unclear. Per germline, CDR1 SNHLY and CDR2 FYNNEI. The CDR3 sequence is 14 residues long. The V and J ends lost 1 base and 5 bases respectively, with 10 bases between them. This CDR3 is CASSEGASIDTQYF. The CDR3 DNA sequence: TGTGCCAGCAGTGAAGGAGCTAGTATAGATACGCAGTATTTT.

The chain carries TRBV11-2 and TRBJ1-2; D gene ambiguous. Germline V gene sequence: CDR1 SGHAT, CDR2 FQNNGV. The ends were cut back, 5 bases at V and 0 bases at J, with 10 bases in the middle. The CDR3 totals 14 residues. CDR3 loop: CASSPGRANYGYTF. Written as DNA, the CDR3 is TGTGCCAGCAGCCCCGGGAGGGCTAACTATGGCTACACCTTC.

V usage is TRBV5-1 and J usage is TRBJ1-2, with unresolved D. The CDR3 is 14 amino acids. V lost 5 bases, J lost 4 bases, and 15 bases lay in between. CDR1 and CDR2 from the germline V gene are SGHRS and YFSETQ. The CDR3 coding sequence is TGCGCCAGCAGGATCCTCGACACCTTCTATGGCTACACCTTC. This translates into CASRILDTFYGYTF.

The V call is TRBV5-4, the J call TRBJ1-2; D not resolved. Germline V gene data show CDR1 as SGHNT and CDR2 as YYREEE (reference sequence). V was trimmed by 4 bases and J by 7 bases, leaving 14 bases between them. The CDR3 runs 13 residues. CDR3 bases: TGTGCCAGCAGCCCCTTTGTTGAGGCTGGCTACACCTTC. Protein product: CASSPFVEAGYTF.

The chain carries TRBV11-2 and TRBJ1-4; 7 bases are shared with TRBD1. With V trimmed by 4 bases and J by 5 bases, 13 bases remained unmatched. The germline V gene has CDR1 SGHAT and CDR2 FQNNGV. This CDR3 region has 17 residues. The CDR3: CASSSRIRQGMNEKLFF. CDR3 nucleotides: TGTGCCAGCAGCTCACGAATCAGACAGGGAATGAATGAAAAACTGTTTTTT.

As for this clone: Mismatch with germline at one junction end may stem from a read error. This chain's CDR3 is CASSQGTSGPSTDTQYF. As DNA, the CDR3 is TGTGCTAGCAGCCAAGGGACTAGCGGGCCTAGCACAGATACGCAGTATTTT. V is TRBV7-7 and J is TRBJ2-3; 12 nucleotides match TRBD2. Germline V lookup: CDR1 SSHAT, CDR2 FNYEAQ (reference sequence). There are 17 residues in the CDR3.

The chain recombines TRBV9 with TRBJ1-2; weak D call: TRBD1 (5 bases). V dropped 3 bases and J dropped 2 bases, with 14 bases sitting between them. The CDR3 has 15 amino acids. Germline CDR1 reads SGDLS; CDR2 reads YYNGEE. Here the CDR3 DNA reads TGTGCCAGCAGCGCTGCCTTCGGGGGGAACTATGGCTACACCTTC. This translates into CASSAAFGGNYGYTF.

V usage is TRBV5-1 and J usage is TRBJ2-1; tentatively, D is TRBD2 (5 bases). Germline lookup yields CDR1 SGHRS and CDR2 YFSETQ. The CDR3 is made up of 13 amino acids. V was pared by 0 bases and J by 7 bases, with 8 bases between. In DNA, the CDR3 is TGCGCCAGCAGCTTGGGACGAGGGAATGAGCAGTTCTTC. Translated: CASSLGRGNEQFF.

The chain links TRBV10-3 to TRBJ2-1, with TRBD1 identical over 10 bases. With 7 bases clipped from V and 7 bases from J, the junction kept 7 bases outside the gene matches. Germline-derived CDR1 and CDR2 are ENHRY and SYGVKD. The CDR3 totals 14 residues. CDR3 sequence reads: CAIKGTGDGNEQFF. The CDR3 DNA is TGTGCCATCAAGGGGACAGGGGATGGGAATGAGCAGTTCTTC.

This rearrangement joins TRBV4-1 to TRBJ1-3, with D unclear. The CDR3 is 16 residues long. Trimming pared 4 bases from V and 3 bases from J, leaving 16 bases between. CDR1 is MGHRA and CDR2 is YSYEKL in the germline V gene. CDR3 DNA: TGCGCCAGCAGCCGACCCGGCCACGACTTTGGAAACACCATATATTTT. It encodes CASSRPGHDFGNTIYF.

J is TRBJ2-4 and V is TRBV19, with D maybe TRBD2 (5 bases). Germline values: CDR1 LNHDA, CDR2 SQIVND (reference sequence). V was pared by 1 base and J by 9 bases, with 25 bases between. This CDR3 has 18 amino acids. The CDR3 sequence: CASSIVRVGRSRSAIQYF. CDR3 coding DNA: TGTGCCAGTAGTATAGTTAGGGTAGGGAGATCCCGGTCGGCCATTCAGTACTTC.

V gene TRBV11-2 combines with J gene TRBJ1-2, with TRBD1 matching 7 bases. The CDR3 runs to 16 residues. Germline V gene data show CDR1 as SGHAT and CDR2 as FQNNGV. The V and J ends lost 6 bases and 1 base, in that order; junction bases with no gene match: 11. DNA for the CDR3: TGTGCCAGCAGACTACAGGGGACCACTCTTAACTATGGCTACACCTTC. Amino acid sequence: CASRLQGTTLNYGYTF.

The V call is TRBV7-3, the J call TRBJ1-2; tentatively, D is TRBD1 (5 bases). CDR1 and CDR2 from the germline V gene are SGHTA and FQGTGA. V gave up 6 bases and J gave up 2 bases, with 10 bases separating them. The CDR3 sequence is 13 residues long. Written as DNA, the CDR3 is TGTGCCAGCAGTCCGGACAAGAACTATGGCTACACCTTC. This gives the protein CASSPDKNYGYTF. Drawing the rest from reference TRBV7-3 and TRBJ1-2, the complete variable domain is GAGVSQTPSNKVTEKGKYVELRCDPISGHTALYWYRQSLGQGPEFLIYFQGTGAADDSGLPNDRFFAVRPEGSVSTLKIQRTERGDSAVYLCASSPDKNYGYTFGSGTRLTVV.

This sequence joins TRBV2 and TRBJ2-5, with TRBD2 identical over 10 bases. The germline gives CDR1 SNHLY, CDR2 FYNNEI. CDR3 size: 14 residues. Trimming cost V 6 bases and J 5 bases; bases outside gene matches: 6. The CDR3 coding sequence is TGTGCCAGCAGGTTACTAGCGGGGCAGGAGACCCAGTACTTC. Amino acid sequence: CASRLLAGQETQYF.

The chain carries TRBV28 and TRBJ2-5; 8 bases align to TRBD2. The V segment lost 6 bases and the J segment 5 bases; nucleotides outside the gene matches: 14. The CDR3 is 16 residues long. From germline, CDR1 is MDHEN and CDR2 SYDVKM. The CDR3 region is CASSRGGPGGVETQYF. The CDR3 region has the DNA TGTGCCAGCAGCCGAGGGGGACCCGGGGGGGTGGAGACCCAGTACTTC.

Worth noting for this clone: Relative to the germline gene, one junction end is altered; a read error may explain this. The genes are TRBV6-5 and TRBJ2-7; perhaps TRBD1 as D (6 bases). The CDR3 length is 14 residues. Per the germline V gene, CDR1 is MNHEY and CDR2 is SVGAGI. The CDR3 sequence: CTSSPLRGWDEQYF. The CDR3 DNA is TGTACCAGCAGCCCGCTCAGGGGCTGGGACGAGCAGTACTTC.

This rearrangement joins TRBV2 to TRBJ2-3, with D perhaps TRBD2 (7 bases). V lost 10 bases to trimming and J lost 4 bases, with 21 bases between them. The CDR3 is 15 residues long. Germline lookup yields CDR1 SNHLY and CDR2 FYNNEI. The CDR3 DNA follows: TGTGCCACCGTGAATCGGGGGGCCCCCGCAGATACGCAGTATTTT. It translates to CATVNRGAPADTQYF.